The 4 T cell receptor beta chains listed next were all sequenced from one sample in a study of blood T cells in healthy people across ages. It was with a sample-barcoded 5' primer and a J-beta primer mix that a second PCR of roughly 7 to 12 cycles was run. TCRdb passed the 5' RACE reads through MiXCR, listing each CDR3 protein once. Of approximately 580,000 distinct CDR3 sequences detected, around 24% appear once; the ten largest clones hold approximately 10%. These same data were also listed under a study on T cells of mothers and their children.

The source material was blood. These receptors all stem from a boy aged 5-17 years in good health.

The chain has TRBV28 and TRBJ2-4; D gene ambiguous. Trimming stripped 5 bases from V and 0 bases from J, with 11 bases between. Per germline, CDR1 MDHEN and CDR2 SYDVKM. The CDR3 has 15 residues. Here the CDR3 reads CASSNPGVAKNIQYF. The CDR3 nucleotides read TGTGCCAGCAGTAATCCAGGAGTAGCCAAAAACATTCAGTACTTC.

This clonotype was picked up a small number of times. V is TRBV7-9 and J is TRBJ2-5; 10 positions match TRBD2. CDR3 length: 12 residues. Germline CDR1 is SEHNR and CDR2 is FQNEAQ (reference sequence). CDR3 bases: TGTACCACTAGCGGGGATCAAGAGACCCAGTACTTC. This sequence encodes CTTSGDQETQYF.

This clonotype was seen only a few times. One junction end disagrees with the germline gene, perhaps due to a read error. The chain carries TRBV10-3 and TRBJ2-1; 7 nucleotides match TRBD2. Germline V gene lookup returns CDR1 ENHRY and CDR2 SYGVKD. The CDR3 totals 15 residues. CDR3 coding DNA: TGCGCCATCAGTGAGTCCGGGCGGGAGTTCGTTGAGCAGTTCTTC. This sequence encodes CAISESGREFVEQFF.

The chain links TRBV4-2 to TRBJ2-5; 9 bases fit TRBD2. The end of the DNA is better explained by TRBJ2-7, so the J call may be wrong. CDR3 length equals 16 residues. Germline V gene lookup returns CDR1 LGHNA and CDR2 YNFKEQ. The CDR3 reads CASSQDHAGGVYEQYF. The DNA for the CDR3 is TGTGCCAGCAGCCAAGATCACGCGGGAGGGGTCTACGAGCAGTACTTC.